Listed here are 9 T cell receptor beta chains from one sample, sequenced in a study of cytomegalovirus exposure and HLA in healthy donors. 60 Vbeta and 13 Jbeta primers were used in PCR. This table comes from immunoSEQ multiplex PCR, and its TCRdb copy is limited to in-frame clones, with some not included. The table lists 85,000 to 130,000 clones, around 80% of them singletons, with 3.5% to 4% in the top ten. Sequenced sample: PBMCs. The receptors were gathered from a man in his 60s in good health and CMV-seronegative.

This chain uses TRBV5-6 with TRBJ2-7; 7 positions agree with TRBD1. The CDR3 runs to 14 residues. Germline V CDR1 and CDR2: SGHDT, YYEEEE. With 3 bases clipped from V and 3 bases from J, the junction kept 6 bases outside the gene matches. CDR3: CASSSLTGDYEQYF. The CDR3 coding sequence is TGTGCCAGCAGCTCCCTCACAGGGGACTACGAGCAGTACTTC.

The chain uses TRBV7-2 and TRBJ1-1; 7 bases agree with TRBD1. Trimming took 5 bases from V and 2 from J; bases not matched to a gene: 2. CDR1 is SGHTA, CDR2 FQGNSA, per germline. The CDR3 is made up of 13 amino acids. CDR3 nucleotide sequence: TGTGCCAGCAGCGAGGGGGCCAACACTGAAGCTTTCTTT. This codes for CASSEGANTEAFF. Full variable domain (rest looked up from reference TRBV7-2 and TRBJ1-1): GAGVSQSPSNKVTEKGKDVELRCDPISGHTALYWYRQSLGQGLEFLIYFQGNSAPDKSGLPSDRFSAERTGGSVSTLTIQRTQQEDSAVYLCASSEGANTEAFFGQGTRLTVV.

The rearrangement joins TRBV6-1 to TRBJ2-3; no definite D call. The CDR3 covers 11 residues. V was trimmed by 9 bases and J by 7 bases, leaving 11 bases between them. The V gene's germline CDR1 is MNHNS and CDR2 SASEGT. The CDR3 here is CASQATYTQYF. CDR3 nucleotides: TGTGCCAGTCAGGCAACGTATACGCAGTATTTT.

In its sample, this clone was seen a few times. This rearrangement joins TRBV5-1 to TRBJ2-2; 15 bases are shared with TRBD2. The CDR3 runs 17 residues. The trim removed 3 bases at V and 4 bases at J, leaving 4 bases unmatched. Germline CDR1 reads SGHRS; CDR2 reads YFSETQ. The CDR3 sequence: CASSSGLAGGSTGELFF. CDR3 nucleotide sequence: TGCGCCAGCAGCTCGGGACTAGCGGGGGGAAGCACCGGGGAGCTGTTTTTT.

The CDR3: CASSPFRTAQETQYF. The CDR3 nucleotides read TGTGCCAGCAGCCCTTTTAGGACAGCTCAAGAGACCCAGTACTTC. The rearrangement links TRBV5-4 to TRBJ2-5; D perhaps matches TRBD1 (6 bases). CDR1 is SGHNT and CDR2 is YYREEE in the germline V gene (reference sequence). V lost 4 bases, J lost 2 bases, and 15 bases lay in between. This CDR3 comprises 15 residues.

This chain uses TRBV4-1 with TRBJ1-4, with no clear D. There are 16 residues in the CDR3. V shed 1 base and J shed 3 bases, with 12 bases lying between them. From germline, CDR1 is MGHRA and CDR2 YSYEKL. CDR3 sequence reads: CASSQGPATSNEKLFF. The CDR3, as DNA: TGCGCCAGCAGCCAAGGTCCAGCGACGTCTAATGAAAAACTGTTTTTT.

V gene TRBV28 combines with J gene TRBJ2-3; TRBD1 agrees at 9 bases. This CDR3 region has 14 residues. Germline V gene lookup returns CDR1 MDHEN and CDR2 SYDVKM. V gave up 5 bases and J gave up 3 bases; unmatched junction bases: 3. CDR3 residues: CASSGTGMTDTQYF. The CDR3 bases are TGTGCCAGCAGTGGGACAGGGATGACAGATACGCAGTATTTT.

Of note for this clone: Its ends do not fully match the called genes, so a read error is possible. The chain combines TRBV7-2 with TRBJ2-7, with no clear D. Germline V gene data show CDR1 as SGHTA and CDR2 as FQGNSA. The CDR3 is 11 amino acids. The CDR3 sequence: CASSPLYGQYF. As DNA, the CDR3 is TGTGCCAGCAGTCCTCTCTACGGGCAGTACTTC.

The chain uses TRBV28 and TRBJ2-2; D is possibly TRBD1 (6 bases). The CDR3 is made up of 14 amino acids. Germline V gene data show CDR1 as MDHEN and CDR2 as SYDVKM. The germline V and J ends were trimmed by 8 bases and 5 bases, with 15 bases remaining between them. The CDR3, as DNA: TGTGCCAGCCATAAGGGACACCAGACCGGGGAGCTGTTTTTT. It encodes CASHKGHQTGELFF.